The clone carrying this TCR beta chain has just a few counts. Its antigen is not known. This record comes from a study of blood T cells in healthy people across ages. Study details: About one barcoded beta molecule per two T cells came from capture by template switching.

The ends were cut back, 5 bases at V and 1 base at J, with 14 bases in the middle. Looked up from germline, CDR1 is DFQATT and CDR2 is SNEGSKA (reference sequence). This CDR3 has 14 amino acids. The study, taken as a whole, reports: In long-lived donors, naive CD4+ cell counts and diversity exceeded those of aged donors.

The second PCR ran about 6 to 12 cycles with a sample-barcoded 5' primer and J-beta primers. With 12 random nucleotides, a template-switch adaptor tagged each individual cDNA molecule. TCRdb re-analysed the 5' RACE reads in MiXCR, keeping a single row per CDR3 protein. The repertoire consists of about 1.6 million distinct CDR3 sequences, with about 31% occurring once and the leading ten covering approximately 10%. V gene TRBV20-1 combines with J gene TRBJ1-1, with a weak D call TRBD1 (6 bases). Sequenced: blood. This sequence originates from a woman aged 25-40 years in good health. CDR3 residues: CSALSGGGNTEAFF. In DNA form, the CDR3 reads TGCAGTGCTCTAAGCGGGGGCGGGAACACTGAAGCTTTCTTT.